What follows is one T cell receptor beta chain and its context. What this receptor recognizes is not known. Base qualities are not at hand, and no much larger clone is one base apart. The receptor library was made with the immunoSEQ multiplex PCR assay. The multiplex PCR relied on a mix of 60 forward primers for TCR Vbeta segments and 13 reverse primers for TCR Jbeta segments. The CDR3 region of rearranged TCR beta genes was amplified from genomic DNA by a multiplex PCR assay. The amplified TCR beta libraries were sequenced on the Illumina HiSeq System as 87-base-pair reads. The authors' pipeline ran thus. A later analysis tallied some 79 million unique TCR beta chains across the 640 or so repertoires, and some 10 million of those chains were shared by two or more donors. A nearest-neighbor algorithm error-corrected the raw reads and collapsed the reads into unique sequences, merging closely related sequences to remove PCR and sequencing errors. To assign V, D and J gene segments, CDR3 sequences were aligned to IMGT reference sequences. For a sequence to be retained, at least a six-nucleotide match to both a V gene segment and a J gene segment was required. A rearrangement was called productive if the CDR3 had no stop codons and remained in frame with V and J, and every other rearrangement was called non-productive. Following IMGT convention, CDR3 was defined as the stretch from the second conserved V-encoded cysteine up to the conserved J-encoded phenylalanine. The earlier analysis of 587 of the donors excluded any sequence lacking an unambiguous match to a single V gene segment. An earlier analysis of a few hundred of the donors classified V segments as functional when productive rearrangements were above 56.7% and as segregating when the standard deviation between donors was above 5%. A statistical classification framework was developed to diagnose cytomegalovirus status using the catalog of TCR beta chain sequences. A later analysis assigned V and J genes by comparing TCR nucleotide sequences with IMGT/GENE-DB human TR gene sequences. In a later analysis, CDR3 sequences and most-parsimonious VDJ recombination scenarios were assigned using the TCRdist pipeline. In a later analysis, every TCR beta chain was defined by the combination of its CDR3 amino acid sequence and its V-gene family, and reads without a unique V-gene family were dropped. As a way to deal with suspected cross-contamination and a sequencing artifact, a later analysis dropped more than 500 nucleotide sequences that were highly shared and had low generation probability. In a later analysis, a clonal expansion index was calculated for each public chain from normalized within-repertoire ranks of inferred template counts. Generation probabilities in a later analysis came from a VDJ recombination model fitted to out-of-frame rearrangements, and those results were checked against IGoR. In a later analysis, TCR-TCR, TCR-HLA and TCR-CMV co-occurrence was scored with hypergeometric tests, and a repertoire-size bias correction was applied to TCR pairs. A later analysis estimated false discovery rates by permuting HLA or CMV assignments 20 times. In a later analysis, co-occurring TCRs were grouped with DBSCAN, and TCRdist sequence similarity was added when clustering was performed within HLA-allele-positive subsets. For co-occurrence clustering, repertoires with fewer than 30,000 or more than 120,000 public chains were excluded, along with roughly five repertoires with anomalous nucleotide sharing. TCRdb holds this immuneACCESS table with in-frame rearrangements only. Some clones are missing; in checked studies, unresolved V genes explain under half, and the rest has no known cause. The V and J calls and the clone size are those of that table, but D and trimming were determined from the DNA. Counted in this sample were 100,000 to 120,000 clones; just under 80% of them appeared once. Of the sample, 5.6% is held by the ten largest clones.

The cohort was made up of 500 to 850 healthy bone marrow donors. At the time of sampling, all cohort members were nominally healthy, though unrecorded immune exposures were likely present. The donor was CMV seronegative and belonged to the group of over 300 seronegative cohort members. Every donor gave a peripheral blood sample, and the peripheral blood mononuclear cells from that sample were used for TCR beta sequencing. Genomic DNA was extracted from the blood cell samples with the Qiagen DNeasy Blood Extraction Kit. The data are from a study of cytomegalovirus exposure and HLA in healthy donors (dated by TCRdb to about 2017). About the full investigation: An earlier analysis of approximately 600 of the donors reported about 290 Gb of sequence data and around 110 million unique TCR beta sequences from about 180 million T cells. The study used immunosequencing to profile the T cell repertoires of approximately 630 subjects and linked those repertoires to cytomegalovirus serostatus. Of the roughly 400 genotyped donors, more than 75% were placed in the genetic ancestry cluster associated with self-reported Caucasian donors. HLA typing covered class I and class II loci at four-digit resolution. In an earlier analysis of more than 550 of the donors, high-throughput TCR beta sequencing was used to judge whether each TCR beta V gene segment behaved as functional or pseudogenic. A separate validation cohort of roughly 110 different subjects was used in addition to the roughly 670-subject first cohort. The study aimed to test whether cataloging public T cell receptors could reveal signatures of past pathogen exposure. Several DR-DQ haplotypes were treated as single units for association and clustering because of strong linkage in the cohort. High-throughput TCR immunosequencing, statistical association of individual TCRs with disease status, and machine learning were combined to predict cytomegalovirus infection status. In a later analysis, previously published TCR beta repertoires from some 640 donors were re-analyzed and high-resolution HLA genotyping was added so that TCR occurrence patterns could be studied. Typing coverage differed by locus: A, B, C, DRB1 and DQB1 were typed in about 629-640 donors, DQA1 in 522, DPA1 in around 580, and DPB1 in around 440. All discovery cohort repertoires had been generated using a single sequencing platform. About 320 gigabases of sequencing data and approximately 93 million unique TCR sequences were included in an early release covering roughly 600 HLA-typed donors. In a later genetic analysis, genome-wide SNP genotypes for about three fifths of the 666 donors were used, and that subset was treated as a discovery cohort. Rather than drawing on any new phenotypic data, the later analysis identified candidate immune exposures from TCR beta sequences and the way those sequences occurred across donors. Among some 410 genotyped donors of the cohort, an average of about 240,000 unique TCR beta nucleotide sequences were sequenced per donor, roughly 18% of them non-productive. Donor age, sex, ethnicity and CMV serostatus were compiled together with the repertoire data.

Unmatched junction bases come to 5, with V trimmed by 0 bases and J by 7 bases. Including the terminal cysteine and phenylalanine, the CDR3 comprises 15 residues. The retained sequence is limited to the CDR3, 45 bases, with the frame set at the first base. The germline V gene yields LGHNA for CDR1 and YSLEER for CDR2. The research as a whole found: Correlated functional status among segregating V segments might be attributable to linkage disequilibrium, but an unknown experimental factor could not be ruled out. Some IMGT-functional V segments, including TRBV6-2 and TRBV6-3, could not be told apart with the 87-base-pair reads, so those segments were excluded. Because HLA typing was unavailable for some donors at each locus, only the typed subset was used in association tests. A group of highly shared sequence variants was considered likely to be a technical artifact of the sequencing pipeline. According to a later analysis, most CMV-associated TCR beta chains appeared to be HLA-restricted, and the HLA associations seemed to be driven largely by CMV exposure. At a false discovery rate of 0.05, a later analysis linked about 16,000 TCR beta sequences to specific HLA alleles. The study listed approximately 150 TCR beta chains as associated with cytomegalovirus. An earlier analysis of 450 to 750 of the donors showed that most TCR beta V segments appeared in productive rearrangements either about 87% or about 30% of the time, which broadly matched IMGT annotations. For the cohort, immune exposure information was limited to CMV serostatus. A later genetic analysis associated a missense DCLRE1C variant with V-gene and J-gene trimming of TCR beta chains, and an independent cohort replicated the association. When HLA alleles, especially DR and DQ, strongly co-occurred, TCR associations were difficult to assign to individual alleles. According to a later analysis, parvovirus B19, influenza, CMV and Epstein-Barr virus appeared linked to several top co-occurrence clusters. While some public TCRs were present in many individuals, most TCR sequences turned up only very rarely across donors. Only TCR beta chains were sequenced in this cohort, and the absence of alpha or paired-chain data limited detectable features. A further reported finding was that TCR beta sequences accurately predicted the HLA-A and HLA-B alleles for most subjects in the first cohort. The classifier was reported to diagnose cytomegalovirus status with high specificity and sensitivity in both the original and validation cohorts. A few of the identified cytomegalovirus-associated TCR beta chains were confirmed in vitro to be specific for cytomegalovirus antigens. The authors suggested that the approach could potentially be generalized to other disease states and immunological phenotypes. A later genetic analysis reported fewer N-insertions in productive TCRs among donors in an Asian-associated ancestry cluster than the roughly 620-donor mean. Presence/absence analyses assumed roughly uniform sequencing depth across donors, an assumption that may not hold. In a later analysis, HLA-associated TCR beta chains were found to be more clonally expanded and to have lower generation probabilities than equally common non-associated chains. In a later analysis, the rate of TCR association differed among HLA loci, with DRB1 alleles having the most associated TCRs and HLA-C alleles having the fewest. Because counts were too low, fewer than 20 rarely observed V segments, including chromosome 9 orphons, were excluded from the earlier analysis of under 650 of the donors.

The source material was PBMCs. The TCR originated in a male donor in good health and CMV-seronegative. The chain joins TRBV4-3 to TRBJ2-1; the junction holds 8 bases that match TRBD2. The nucleotides read TGCGCCAGCAGCCAAGACTCGGGAGGGGGAAATGAGCAGTTCTTC. Translated, it reads CASSQDSGGGNEQFF.